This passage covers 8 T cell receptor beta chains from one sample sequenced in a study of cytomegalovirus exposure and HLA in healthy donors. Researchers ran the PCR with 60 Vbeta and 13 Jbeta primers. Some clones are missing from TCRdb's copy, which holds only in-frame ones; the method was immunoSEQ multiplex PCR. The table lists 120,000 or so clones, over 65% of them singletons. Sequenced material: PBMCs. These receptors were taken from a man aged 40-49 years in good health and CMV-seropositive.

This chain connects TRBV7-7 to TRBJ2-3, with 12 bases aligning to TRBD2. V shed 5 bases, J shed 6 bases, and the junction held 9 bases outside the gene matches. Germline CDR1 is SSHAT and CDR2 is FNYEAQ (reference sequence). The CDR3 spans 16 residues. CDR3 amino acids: CASSPGLAGIGDTQYF. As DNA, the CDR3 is TGTGCCAGCAGCCCAGGACTAGCGGGGATTGGGGATACGCAGTATTTT.

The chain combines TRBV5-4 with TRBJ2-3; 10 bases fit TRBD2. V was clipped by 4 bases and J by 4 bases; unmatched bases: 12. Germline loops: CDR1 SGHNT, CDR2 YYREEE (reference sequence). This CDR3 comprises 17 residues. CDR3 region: CASSRPSSGRVPDTQYF. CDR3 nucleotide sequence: TGTGCCAGCAGCCGCCCATCTAGCGGGAGAGTGCCAGATACGCAGTATTTT.

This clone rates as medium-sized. The CDR3 protein is CASSQETGASYEQYF. The CDR3 bases are TGTGCCAGCAGCCAAGAGACAGGGGCCTCCTACGAGCAGTACTTC. V gene TRBV4-2 combines with J gene TRBJ2-7; 8 nucleotides match TRBD1. The CDR3 totals 15 residues. J was trimmed by 0 bases and V by 0 bases; bases with no gene match: 1. Per the germline V gene, CDR1 is LGHNA and CDR2 is YNFKEQ.

The CDR3 nucleotides read TGTGCCAGCAGCCAAGACGCGTTATCAAGTCAGCCCCAGCATTTT. Protein sequence: CASSQDALSSQPQHF. The chain joins TRBV4-2 to TRBJ1-5; D gene uncertain. The germline V and J ends were trimmed by 0 bases and 6 bases, with 12 bases remaining between them. Looked up from germline, CDR1 is LGHNA and CDR2 is YNFKEQ. The CDR3 runs 15 residues.

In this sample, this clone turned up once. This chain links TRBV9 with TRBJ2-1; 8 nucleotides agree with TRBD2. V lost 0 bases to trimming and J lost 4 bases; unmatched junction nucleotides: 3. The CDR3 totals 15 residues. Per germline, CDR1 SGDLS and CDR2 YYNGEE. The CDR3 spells CASSVAGRGYNEQFF. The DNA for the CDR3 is TGTGCCAGCAGCGTAGCCGGGAGGGGGTACAATGAGCAGTTCTTC.

CDR3 amino acids: CSVAGGAWAFF. The CDR3 DNA reads TGCAGCGTTGCAGGAGGGGCTTGGGCTTTCTTT. The chain recombines TRBV29-1 with TRBJ1-1; D is possibly TRBD1 (5 bases). The CDR3 is made up of 11 amino acids. Between the trimmed V and J ends, which lost 4 bases and 11 bases, there was a span of 14 bases. Germline V lookup: CDR1 SQVTM, CDR2 ANQGSEA.

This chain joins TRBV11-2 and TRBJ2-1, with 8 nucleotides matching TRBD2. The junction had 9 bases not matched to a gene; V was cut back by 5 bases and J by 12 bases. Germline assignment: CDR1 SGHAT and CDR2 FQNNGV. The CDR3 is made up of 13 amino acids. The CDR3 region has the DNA TGTGCCAGCAGCCTAAGCGGGGGCGTAGGGCAGTTCTTC. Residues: CASSLSGGVGQFF.

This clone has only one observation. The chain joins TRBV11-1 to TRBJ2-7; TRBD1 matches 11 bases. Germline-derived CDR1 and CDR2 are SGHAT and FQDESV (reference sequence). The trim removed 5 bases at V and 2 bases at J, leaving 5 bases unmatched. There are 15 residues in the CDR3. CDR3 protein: CASSRGQGATYEQYF. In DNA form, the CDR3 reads TGTGCCAGCAGCCGTGGACAGGGGGCTACCTACGAGCAGTACTTC.